The 19 T cell receptor beta chains reported below all come from one sample, sequenced in a study of cytomegalovirus exposure and HLA in healthy donors. PCR involved 60 Vbeta and 13 Jbeta primers. Some clones are missing from TCRdb's copy, which holds only in-frame ones; the method was immunoSEQ multiplex PCR. The repertoire has more than 15,000 clones, approximately 70% of them found once; the top ten carry around 3.5%. Sequenced: PBMCs. The receptor set was obtained from a man in his late teens or twenties in good health and CMV-seronegative.

Only one count was recorded for this clone. The CDR3 is CASSFKDSPNTEAFF. Here the CDR3 DNA reads TGTGCCAGCAGCTTTAAGGACAGCCCGAACACTGAAGCTTTCTTT. V usage is TRBV7-2 and J usage is TRBJ1-1; TRBD1 might be the D (6 bases). The CDR3 consists of 15 residues. The V end was cut by 3 bases, the J end by 1 base, with 12 bases between. Germline-derived CDR1 and CDR2 are SGHTA and FQGNSA.

The CDR3 loop is CSVEPDRGETQYF. As DNA, the CDR3 is TGCAGCGTTGAACCCGACAGGGGGGAGACCCAGTACTTC. The chain combines TRBV29-1 with TRBJ2-5, with 9 bases aligning to TRBD1. Losses at the gene ends were 2 bases for V and 5 bases for J; bases not matched to a gene: 3. CDR1 and CDR2 from the germline V gene are SQVTM and ANQGSEA. The CDR3 consists of 13 residues.

The sample holds a few counts of this clone. The chain links TRBV30 to TRBJ1-2, with D hard to call. Trimming took 5 bases from V and 3 from J, leaving 13 bases between them. This CDR3 spans 13 amino acids. Germline values: CDR1 GTSNPN, CDR2 SVGIG (reference sequence). The CDR3: CAWDSGRYYGYTF. The CDR3 DNA reads as TGTGCCTGGGACTCCGGTCGCTACTATGGCTACACCTTC.

The chain is built from TRBV30 and TRBJ1-5, with D tentatively TRBD1 (5 bases). Germline V gene lookup returns CDR1 GTSNPN and CDR2 SVGIG (reference sequence). This CDR3 is 14 amino acids long. Deletions cut 2 bases from V and 2 bases from J, with 10 bases between. CDR3 amino acids: CAWSQGTGNQPQHF. CDR3 nucleotide sequence: TGTGCCTGGAGTCAGGGTACCGGCAATCAGCCCCAGCATTTT.

The chain joins TRBV30 to TRBJ1-2; weak D call: TRBD1 (5 bases). V lost 7 bases, J lost 4 bases, and 10 bases lay in between. CDR1 is GTSNPN, CDR2 SVGIG, per germline (reference sequence). The CDR3 covers 11 residues. As DNA, the CDR3 is TGTGCCTCGATCCAGGGCTATGGCTACACCTTC. Its translation is CASIQGYGYTF. Full variable domain (missing parts from reference TRBV30 and TRBJ1-2): SQTIHQWPATLVQPVGSPLSLECTVEGTSNPNLYWYRQAAGRGLQLLFYSVGIGQISSEVPQNLSASRPQDRQFILSSKKLLLSDSGFYLCASIQGYGYTFGSGTRLTVV.

V and J are TRBV9 and TRBJ2-6; TRBD1 aligns across 10 bases. Per germline, CDR1 SGDLS and CDR2 YYNGEE. V was pared by 3 bases and J by 0 bases, with 15 bases of the junction left unmatched. The CDR3 totals 21 residues. CDR3 DNA sequence: TGTGCCAGCAGCGCACCTCAGGAACTGGGACAGGGGACCTCTGGGGCCAACGTCCTGACTTTC. Amino acids: CASSAPQELGQGTSGANVLTF.

The chain couples TRBV30 to TRBJ1-6, with D maybe TRBD1 (5 bases). The CDR3 consists of 14 residues. V lost 1 base to trimming and J lost 7 bases, with 11 bases between them. Germline V gene lookup returns CDR1 GTSNPN and CDR2 SVGIG (reference sequence). CDR3 region: CAWSGGEGNSPLHF. Here the CDR3 DNA reads TGTGCCTGGAGTGGAGGGGAGGGCAATTCACCCCTCCACTTT.

V and J are TRBV4-1 and TRBJ2-7; the match to TRBD2 covers 9 bases. The V gene end was trimmed by 4 bases and the J gene end by 5 bases; junction bases not matched to a gene: 9. The CDR3 is 15 amino acids. Germline values: CDR1 MGHRA, CDR2 YSYEKL. The CDR3 bases are TGCGCCAGCAGCCTAAGGGCGGGAGGGCCGAACGAGCAGTACTTC. This codes for CASSLRAGGPNEQYF.

In this sample, this clone turned up a few times. The chain links TRBV6-1 to TRBJ2-5; D possibly corresponds to TRBD2 (6 bases). The end of the DNA aligns better with TRBJ2-7, so the J call may be wrong. The CDR3 runs 15 residues. Germline V CDR1 and CDR2: MNHNS, SASEGT. In DNA, the CDR3 is TGTGCCAGCAGGTCCGTGGGACTTGAACCCTACGAGCAGTACTTC. Encoded protein: CASRSVGLEPYEQYF.

The CDR3 is CAISESVSSYEQYF. In DNA, the CDR3 is TGTGCCATCAGTGAGAGTGTCAGCTCCTACGAGCAGTACTTC. The chain has TRBV10-3 and TRBJ2-7, with no clear D. Germline lookup yields CDR1 ENHRY and CDR2 SYGVKD. This CDR3 is built from 14 residues. V was cut by 2 bases and J by 0 bases, with 8 bases left in between.

The chain carries TRBV30 and TRBJ1-2; D is perhaps TRBD1 (6 bases). Germline V gene sequence: CDR1 GTSNPN, CDR2 SVGIG (reference sequence). Trimming pared 4 bases from V and 2 bases from J, leaving 11 bases between. CDR3 length: 13 amino acids. The CDR3 DNA sequence: TGTGCCTGGACGCCGGGACACAACTATGGCTACACCTTC. Amino acid sequence: CAWTPGHNYGYTF.

The V gene is TRBV5-6, the J gene TRBJ1-5, with a weak D call TRBD1 (6 bases). Trimming cost V 3 bases and J 5 bases, with 12 bases left between them. Germline V CDR1 and CDR2: SGHDT, YYEEEE. This CDR3 spans 14 amino acids. The CDR3, as DNA: TGTGCCAGCAGCTATAGACAGGATTATCAGCCCCAGCATTTT. It codes for CASSYRQDYQPQHF.

The chain has TRBV2 and TRBJ1-6; weak D call: TRBD1 (5 bases). The V gene lost 5 bases and the J gene lost 8 bases, with 10 bases spanning the gap. Germline V gene lookup returns CDR1 SNHLY and CDR2 FYNNEI. CDR3 size: 13 residues. The CDR3 DNA sequence: TGTGCCAGCAGTATCGGGGGGGATTCACCCCTCCACTTT. Protein sequence: CASSIGGDSPLHF. The full variable domain, in which reference TRBV2 and TRBJ1-6 provide the parts outside the CDR3, is EPEVTQTPSHQVTQMGQEVILRCVPISNHLYFYWYRQILGQKVEFLVSFYNNEISEKSEIFDDQFSVERPDGSNFTLKIRSTKLEDSAMYFCASSIGGDSPLHFGNGTRLTVT.

This chain connects TRBV30 to TRBJ2-7, with 10 bases aligning to TRBD2. This CDR3 is 15 amino acids long. J gave up 7 bases and V 0 bases, and 9 bases lay outside the gene matches. Germline V CDR1 and CDR2: GTSNPN, SVGIG (reference sequence). CDR3 in DNA: TGTGCCTGGAGTGTACGAAGGACTAGCGGCGGGGAGCAGTACTTC. Its protein is CAWSVRRTSGGEQYF.

Only a few counts were recorded for this clone. The chain combines TRBV6-1 with TRBJ2-7; 10 bases are shared with TRBD2. Germline trimming cut 6 bases from V and 5 bases from J; bases unmatched to any gene: 10. Germline V CDR1 and CDR2: MNHNS, SASEGT. CDR3 size: 15 residues. The CDR3 is CASSHLAGGSDEQYF. The CDR3 DNA is TGTGCCAGCAGCCATTTAGCGGGAGGTAGCGACGAGCAGTACTTC.

The chain couples TRBV30 to TRBJ2-3; tentatively, D is TRBD2 (5 bases). With 4 bases removed from V and 7 bases from J, the gap between germline ends came to 24 bases. Germline CDR1 is GTSNPN and CDR2 is SVGIG (reference sequence). The length of the CDR3 is 16 residues. The CDR3 coding sequence is TGTGCCTGGACCCCCTCAACTAGGCCGACGCGGTATACGCAGTATTTT. This sequence encodes CAWTPSTRPTRYTQYF.

V usage is TRBV6-6 and J usage is TRBJ1-5; 7 bases agree with TRBD1. The length of the CDR3 is 16 residues. With 6 bases clipped from V and 3 bases from J, the junction kept 11 bases outside the gene matches. From germline, CDR1 is MNHNY and CDR2 SVGAGI (reference sequence). The CDR3 DNA follows: TGTGCCAGCAGCCCTAATCAGGGGGTGGTCAATCAGCCCCAGCATTTT. Its protein is CASSPNQGVVNQPQHF.

The CDR3 nucleotides are TGTGCCTGGAGTGTACTTGAGATGGTGACCGGGGAGCTGTTTTTT. It yields the protein CAWSVLEMVTGELFF. This sequence joins TRBV30 and TRBJ2-2; D is uncertain. CDR1 and CDR2 (germline): GTSNPN, SVGIG (reference sequence). This CDR3 comprises 15 residues. V lost 0 bases to trimming and J lost 5 bases, with 13 bases between them. Complete variable domain (other parts from reference TRBV30 and TRBJ2-2): SQTIHQWPATLVQPVGSPLSLECTVEGTSNPNLYWYRQAAGRGLQLLFYSVGIGQISSEVPQNLSASRPQDRQFILSSKKLLLSDSGFYLCAWSVLEMVTGELFFGEGSRLTVL.

The CDR3 region is CASSELGGISPLHF. The CDR3 bases are TGTGCCAGCAGTGAGTTGGGAGGAATATCACCCCTCCACTTT. V and J are TRBV25-1 and TRBJ1-6; no reliable D call. V was trimmed by 3 bases and J by 10 bases, leaving 13 bases between them. Germline CDR1 is MGHDK and CDR2 is SYGVNS. This CDR3 is 14 amino acids long.